Presented here are 9 T cell receptor beta chains from one specimen sequenced in a study of cytomegalovirus exposure and HLA in healthy donors. 60 Vbeta and 13 Jbeta primers were used in PCR. Generated by immunoSEQ multiplex PCR, the TCRdb table keeps only in-frame clones and is missing some. The repertoire consists of 50,000 or so clones, with roughly 73% occurring once and the leading ten covering around 3.1%. Sequencing used PBMCs. Receptors originate from a man aged 18 to 35 in good health and CMV-seronegative.

CDR3 residues: CASSLGAGVATDTQYF. As DNA, the CDR3 is TGTGCCAGCAGCTTAGGGGCGGGAGTGGCCACAGATACGCAGTATTTT. V and J are TRBV7-6 and TRBJ2-3; 7 bases agree with TRBD2. V lost 1 base to trimming and J lost 2 bases; unmatched junction nucleotides: 6. The CDR3 runs to 16 residues. The germline CDR1 and CDR2 sequences are SGHVS and FNYEAQ.

The rearrangement uses TRBV12-5 and TRBJ1-1; 12 nucleotides agree with TRBD1. The ends lost 4 bases at V and 4 bases at J; junction bases unmatched: 4. Germline CDR1 and CDR2: LGHNT and FRNRAP. The CDR3 length is 15 residues. This chain's CDR3 is CASGWGQGASTEAFF. DNA for the CDR3: TGTGCTAGTGGTTGGGGACAGGGGGCGAGCACTGAAGCTTTCTTT.

This clone was seen once. The chain couples TRBV9 to TRBJ2-1, with TRBD2 identical over 7 bases. In germline, CDR1 is SGDLS, CDR2 YYNGEE. This CDR3 comprises 15 residues. After removal of 0 bases from V and 5 bases from J, the junction contained 5 bases not matched to a gene. This CDR3 reads CASSVEASGNNEQFF. CDR3 in DNA: TGTGCCAGCAGCGTAGAAGCTAGCGGAAACAATGAGCAGTTCTTC.

The chain employs TRBV10-3 and TRBJ1-1; perhaps TRBD1 as D (6 bases). This CDR3 has 15 amino acids. The V gene lost 3 bases and the J gene lost 1 base, with 12 bases spanning the gap. Germline CDR1 and CDR2: ENHRY and SYGVKD. In DNA form, the CDR3 reads TGTGCCATCAGTGATTACGGACAGTCGAACACTGAAGCTTTCTTT. Its protein is CAISDYGQSNTEAFF.

The chain links TRBV19 to TRBJ1-2; TRBD1 aligns across 7 bases. The germline CDR1 and CDR2 sequences are LNHDA and SQIVND (reference sequence). The V and J ends lost 7 bases and 4 bases, in that order; junction bases with no gene match: 3. The CDR3 runs to 12 residues. The CDR3 DNA follows: TGTGCCAGTATCTCAGGGGGCTATGGCTACACCTTC. Amino acids: CASISGGYGYTF. Filled out from reference TRBV19 and TRBJ1-2, the complete variable domain reads DGGITQSPKYLFRKEGQNVTLSCEQNLNHDAMYWYRQDPGQGLRLIYYSQIVNDFQKGDIAEGYSVSREKKESFPLTVTSAQKNPTAFYLCASISGGYGYTFGSGTRLTVV.

The CDR3 nucleotides read TGCGCCAGCAGCCAATTAATTGGGGGGGCCGGGGAGCTGTTTTTT. Residues: CASSQLIGGAGELFF. V and J are TRBV4-3 and TRBJ2-2; 7 bases line up with TRBD2. Trimming at V came to 2 bases and at J to 6 bases, leaving 6 bases not matched to a gene. In germline, CDR1 is LGHNA, CDR2 YSLEER. The CDR3 is made up of 15 amino acids.

The sample holds a few counts of this clone. The chain uses TRBV15 and TRBJ1-3; no firm D call. Germline CDR1 LNHNV, CDR2 YYDKDF (reference sequence). CDR3 size: 15 residues. V lost 9 bases and J 1 base, leaving 16 bases between the germline ends. The CDR3 DNA sequence: TGTGCCACTTCCCGCCTTGGGGAGTCTGGAAACACCATATATTTT. Protein sequence: CATSRLGESGNTIYF.

The V and J genes are TRBV29-1 and TRBJ1-1; D ambiguous. Trimming took 6 bases from V and 4 from J, leaving 12 bases between them. The CDR3 extends over 12 amino acids. Germline V lookup: CDR1 SQVTM, CDR2 ANQGSEA. The CDR3 spells CSVSLGGTEAFF. The DNA for the CDR3 is TGCAGCGTCTCCCTCGGAGGCACTGAAGCTTTCTTT. The full variable domain, with the rest looked up from reference TRBV29-1 and TRBJ1-1, is SAVISQKPSRDICQRGTSLTIQCQVDSQVTMMFWYRQQPGQSLTLIATANQGSEATYESGFVIDKFPISRPNLTFSTLTVSNMSPEDSSIYLCSVSLGGTEAFFGQGTRLTVV.

This chain links TRBV28 with TRBJ1-1; TRBD1 might be the D (5 bases). Germline CDR1 reads MDHEN; CDR2 reads SYDVKM. Trimming stripped 3 bases from V and 5 bases from J, with 13 bases between. The CDR3 has 14 amino acids. CDR3 in DNA: TGTGCCAGCAGTTTTGCGGGGCGCGAGACTGAAGCTTTCTTT. Its translation is CASSFAGRETEAFF.